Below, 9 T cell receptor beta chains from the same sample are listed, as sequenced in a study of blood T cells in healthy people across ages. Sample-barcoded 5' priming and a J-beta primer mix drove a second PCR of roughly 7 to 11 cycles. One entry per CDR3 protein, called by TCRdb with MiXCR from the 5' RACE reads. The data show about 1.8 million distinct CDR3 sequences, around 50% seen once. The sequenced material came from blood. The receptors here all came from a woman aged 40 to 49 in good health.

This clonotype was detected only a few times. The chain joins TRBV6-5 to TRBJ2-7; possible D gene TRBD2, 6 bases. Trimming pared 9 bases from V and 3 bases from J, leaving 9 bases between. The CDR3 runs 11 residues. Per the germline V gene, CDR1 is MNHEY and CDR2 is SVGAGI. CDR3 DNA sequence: TGTGCCAGATGGAGGGGCTACGAGCAGTACTTC. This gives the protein CARWRGYEQYF.

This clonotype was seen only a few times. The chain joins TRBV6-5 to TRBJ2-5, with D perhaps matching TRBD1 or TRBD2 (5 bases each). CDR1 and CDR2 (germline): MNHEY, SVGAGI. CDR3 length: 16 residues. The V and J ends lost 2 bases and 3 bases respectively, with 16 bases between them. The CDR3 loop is CASSYVKGRFKETQYF. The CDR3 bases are TGTGCCAGCAGTTACGTGAAGGGACGATTTAAAGAGACCCAGTACTTC.

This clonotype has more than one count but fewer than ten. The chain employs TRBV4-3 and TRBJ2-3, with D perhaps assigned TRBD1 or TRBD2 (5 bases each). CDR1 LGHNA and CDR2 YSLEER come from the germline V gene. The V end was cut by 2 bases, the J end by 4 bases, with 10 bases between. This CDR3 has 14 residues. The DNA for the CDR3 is TGCGCCAGCAGCCAACGGGGCGTAGCAGATACGCAGTATTTT. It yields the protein CASSQRGVADTQYF.

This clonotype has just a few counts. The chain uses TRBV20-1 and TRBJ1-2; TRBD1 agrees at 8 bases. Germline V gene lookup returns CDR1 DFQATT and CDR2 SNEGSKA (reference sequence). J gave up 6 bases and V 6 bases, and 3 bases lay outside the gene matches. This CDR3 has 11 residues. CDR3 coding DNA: TGCAGTGCCCGGACAGGGAATGGCTACACCTTC. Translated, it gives CSARTGNGYTF.

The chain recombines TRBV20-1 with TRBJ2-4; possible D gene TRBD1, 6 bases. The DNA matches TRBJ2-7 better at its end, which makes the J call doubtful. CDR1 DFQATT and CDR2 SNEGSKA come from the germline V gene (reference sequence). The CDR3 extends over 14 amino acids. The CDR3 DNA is TGCAGTGCTAGAGAGGACAGAACGTCCTACGAGCAGTACTTC. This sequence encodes CSAREDRTSYEQYF.

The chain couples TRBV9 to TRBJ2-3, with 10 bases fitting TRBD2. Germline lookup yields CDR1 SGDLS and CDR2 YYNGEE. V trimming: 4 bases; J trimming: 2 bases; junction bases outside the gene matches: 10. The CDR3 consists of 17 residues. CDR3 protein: CASSTRGGLAITDTQYF. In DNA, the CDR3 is TGTGCCAGCAGCACCCGAGGGGGACTAGCGATCACAGATACGCAGTATTTT.

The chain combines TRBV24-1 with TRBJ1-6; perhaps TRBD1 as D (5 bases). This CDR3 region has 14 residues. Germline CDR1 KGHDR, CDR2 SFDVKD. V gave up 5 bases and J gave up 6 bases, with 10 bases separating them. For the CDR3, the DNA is TGTGCCACCAGTGCGGGGCCGCGTAATTCACCCCTCCACTTT. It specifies CATSAGPRNSPLHF.

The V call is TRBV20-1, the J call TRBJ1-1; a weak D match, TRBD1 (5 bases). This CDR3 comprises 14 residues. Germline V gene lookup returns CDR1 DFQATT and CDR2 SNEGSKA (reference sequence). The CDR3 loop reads CRGVFAGRDTEAFF. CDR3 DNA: TGCAGGGGGGTATTCGCTGGGAGAGACACTGAAGCTTTCTTT.

This CDR3 reads CASSKRTGTGGNHGYTF. The CDR3 DNA sequence: TGTGCCAGCAGCAAACGGACAGGGACTGGTGGGAACCATGGCTACACCTTC. The J gene is TRBJ1-2, the V gene TRBV4-2, with 8 bases fitting TRBD1. The V gene end was trimmed by 5 bases and the J gene end by 6 bases; junction bases not matched to a gene: 17. CDR1 is LGHNA and CDR2 is YNFKEQ in the germline V gene. The CDR3 loop spans 17 amino acids.